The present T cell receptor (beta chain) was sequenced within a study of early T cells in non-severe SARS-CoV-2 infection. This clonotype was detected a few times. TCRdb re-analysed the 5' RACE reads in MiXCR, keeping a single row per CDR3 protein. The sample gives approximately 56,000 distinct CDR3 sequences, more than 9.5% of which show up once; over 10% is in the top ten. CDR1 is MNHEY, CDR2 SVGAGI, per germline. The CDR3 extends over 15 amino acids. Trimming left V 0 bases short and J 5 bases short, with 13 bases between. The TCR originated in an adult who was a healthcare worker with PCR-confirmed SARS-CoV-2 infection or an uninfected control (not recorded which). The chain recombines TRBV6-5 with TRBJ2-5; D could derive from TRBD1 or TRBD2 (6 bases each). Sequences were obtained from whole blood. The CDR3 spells CASSYSWGARETQYF. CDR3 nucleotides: TGTGCCAGCAGTTACTCCTGGGGGGCCCGGGAGACCCAGTACTTC.